Described below is a single TCR beta chain sequence and its context. The target antigen is unknown. This sample is part of a study of cytomegalovirus exposure and HLA in healthy donors. Study overall: There were 117 million unique TCR beta sequences, drawn from approximately 180 million T cells, in an earlier analysis. General study points: TCR beta chain V- and J-gene trimming was linked, in a later analysis, to a missense variant in DCLRE1C. According to a later analysis, donors in an Asian-associated ancestry cluster reportedly had fewer N-insertions than the roughly 630-donor mean.

PCR was performed using 60 Vbeta and 13 Jbeta primers. This table comes from immunoSEQ multiplex PCR, and its TCRdb copy is limited to in-frame clones, with some not included. The sample lists some 150,000 clones, about four fifths occurring once. The clonotype originates from a woman aged 45 to 65 in good health and CMV-seronegative. Sequencing used PBMCs.

The CDR3 nucleotides read TGTGCCAGCAGCAGTGACAGGGCCCATGGCTACACCTTC. This gives the protein CASSSDRAHGYTF. The chain is built from TRBV11-2 and TRBJ1-2; 7 nucleotides line up with TRBD1. The V gene's germline CDR1 is SGHAT and CDR2 FQNNGV. The CDR3 extends over 13 amino acids. J lost 6 bases, V lost 5 bases, and 6 bases had no gene match. Looking up the rest from reference TRBV11-2 and TRBJ1-2 gives the full variable domain: EAGVAQSPRYKIIEKRQSVAFWCNPISGHATLYWYQQILGQGPKLLIQFQNNGVVDDSQLPKDRFSAERLKGVDSTLKIQPAKLEDSAVYLCASSSDRAHGYTFGSGTRLTVV.